The rows below give T cell receptor beta chains drawn from one sample of a study of identifying expanded T cells in peripheral blood. Measured with immunoSEQ multiplex PCR; TCRdb has only the in-frame clones, and not every one. Of fewer than 60,000 clones listed, 82% are singletons. Source material: blood. These receptors were collected from a person between 18 and 70 years old in good health. The CDR3 runs from the conserved cysteine through the conserved F or W. Each record gives: D gene, V gene, J gene, clone size, CDR3 DNA, CDR3 protein. The D gene is left open where the match is weak. Size is omitted from some rows. Given values are once, few, many or a class for expanded clones.

d_call: -; v_call: TRBV19; j_call: TRBJ1-5; clone_size: -; cdr3_nt: TGTGCCAGTAGTCGGGACCTAAGGCAGCCCCAGCATTTT; cdr3_aa: CASSRDLRQPQHF
d_call: -; v_call: TRBV7-6; j_call: TRBJ1-5; clone_size: -; cdr3_nt: TGTGCCAGCAGCTTAGGTCCGGGTTCCAATCAGCCCCAGCATTTT; cdr3_aa: CASSLGPGSNQPQHF
d_call: TRBD1; v_call: TRBV5-6; j_call: TRBJ2-1; clone_size: -; cdr3_nt: TGTGCCAGCAGCTATGGGACAGGACCTACTCTCTTC; cdr3_aa: CASSYGTGPTLF
d_call: TRBD1; v_call: TRBV7-8; j_call: TRBJ1-3; clone_size: -; cdr3_nt: TGTGCCAGCAGCTCGACAGGGGGTCCCTCTGGAAACACCATATATTTT; cdr3_aa: CASSSTGGPSGNTIYF
d_call: -; v_call: TRBV2; j_call: TRBJ1-3; clone_size: -; cdr3_nt: TGTGCCAGCAGCCCGCCAGGGGTGGAAGGAAACACCATATATTTT; cdr3_aa: CASSPPGVEGNTIYF
d_call: TRBD2; v_call: TRBV6-4; j_call: TRBJ2-1; clone_size: -; cdr3_nt: TGTGCCAGCAGAGCCCTTGGGACTAGCGGGAGGGCTAAGGGACATGAGCAGTTCTTC; cdr3_aa: CASRALGTSGRAKGHEQFF
d_call: TRBD2; v_call: TRBV5-6; j_call: TRBJ2-1; clone_size: once; cdr3_nt: TGTGCCAGCAGCTTCGGGACTAGCGGGGGGGCTTTCAATGAGCAGTTCTTC; cdr3_aa: CASSFGTSGGAFNEQFF
d_call: -; v_call: TRBV7-9; j_call: TRBJ1-6; clone_size: -; cdr3_nt: TGTGCCAGCAGCCTGGCGGGGGGGCTCGGTTCACCCCTCCACTTT; cdr3_aa: CASSLAGGLGSPLHF
d_call: TRBD1; v_call: TRBV6-6; j_call: TRBJ1-1; clone_size: -; cdr3_nt: TGTGCCAGCAGTTACCCTGGACAGGACACTGAAGCTTTCTTT; cdr3_aa: CASSYPGQDTEAFF
d_call: -; v_call: TRBV29-1; j_call: TRBJ2-4; clone_size: -; cdr3_nt: TGCAGCGTTGAGACTCGGGAAGGGGACATTCAGTACTTC; cdr3_aa: CSVETREGDIQYF
d_call: -; v_call: TRBV9; j_call: TRBJ2-2; clone_size: -; cdr3_nt: TGTGCCAGCAGCCCACTGCTGGGACTGGGGAACACCGGGGAGCTGTTTTTT; cdr3_aa: CASSPLLGLGNTGELFF
d_call: -; v_call: TRBV6-1; j_call: TRBJ1-2; clone_size: -; cdr3_nt: TGTGCCAGCGGGCGGTCCAACTATGGCTACACCTTC; cdr3_aa: CASGRSNYGYTF
d_call: TRBD2; v_call: TRBV11-2; j_call: TRBJ2-3; clone_size: -; cdr3_nt: TGTGCCAGCAGCTTAACAAGGCTAGCGGGGGATACGCAGTATTTT; cdr3_aa: CASSLTRLAGDTQYF
d_call: -; v_call: TRBV15; j_call: TRBJ2-2; clone_size: few; cdr3_nt: TGTGCCACCAGCAGAGGTGGAACTAACACCGGGGAGCTGTTTTTT; cdr3_aa: CATSRGGTNTGELFF
d_call: TRBD1; v_call: TRBV5-4; j_call: TRBJ2-1; clone_size: once; cdr3_nt: TGTGCCAGCAGCTTAGGGACAGGGGGGTATGAGCAGTTCTTC; cdr3_aa: CASSLGTGGYEQFF
d_call: -; v_call: TRBV19; j_call: TRBJ1-2; clone_size: -; cdr3_nt: TGTGCCAGTAGTACCCGGGGAGGGGGTAACTATGGCTACACCTTC; cdr3_aa: CASSTRGGGNYGYTF
d_call: -; v_call: TRBV9; j_call: TRBJ1-6; clone_size: -; cdr3_nt: TGTGCCAGCAGCGGCGACGCTACAGGGATCAGCTCCTATAATTCACCCCTCCACTTT; cdr3_aa: CASSGDATGISSYNSPLHF
d_call: -; v_call: TRBV7-9; j_call: TRBJ1-1; clone_size: once; cdr3_nt: TGTGCCAGCAGCCTTTCAATGAACACTGAAGCTTTCTTT; cdr3_aa: CASSLSMNTEAFF
d_call: TRBD1; v_call: TRBV5-6; j_call: TRBJ2-4; clone_size: once; cdr3_nt: TGTGCCAGCAGCTGGGGGGACAGGGGAGGAGGAAACATTCAGTACTTC; cdr3_aa: CASSWGDRGGGNIQYF
d_call: -; v_call: TRBV4-2; j_call: TRBJ1-1; clone_size: -; cdr3_nt: TGTGCCAGCAGCCAAGAAATCAGGGGCACTGAAGCTTTCTTT; cdr3_aa: CASSQEIRGTEAFF
d_call: -; v_call: TRBV7-8; j_call: TRBJ1-1; clone_size: -; cdr3_nt: TGTGCCAGCAGCTTGGTCACTGAAGCTTTCTTT; cdr3_aa: CASSLVTEAFF
d_call: TRBD2; v_call: TRBV4-2; j_call: TRBJ2-1; clone_size: -; cdr3_nt: TGTGCCAGCAGCCAAGCTAGTTTTGGCGGGAGGGGGTACAATGAGCAGTTCTTC; cdr3_aa: CASSQASFGGRGYNEQFF
d_call: -; v_call: TRBV15; j_call: TRBJ2-1; clone_size: -; cdr3_nt: TGTGCCACCAGCAGAGATTATTGGAACCTGGGATCTCATGAGCAGTTCTTC; cdr3_aa: CATSRDYWNLGSHEQFF
d_call: -; v_call: TRBV12-5; j_call: TRBJ1-3; clone_size: -; cdr3_nt: TGTGCTAGTGGTTTGGTACTTAGACAGACCTCTGGAAACACCATATATTTT; cdr3_aa: CASGLVLRQTSGNTIYF
d_call: -; v_call: TRBV5-1; j_call: TRBJ2-1; clone_size: many; cdr3_nt: TGCGCCAGCAGCTTGCAAAGTTCAAGCTCCTACAATGAGCAGTTCTTC; cdr3_aa: CASSLQSSSSYNEQFF
d_call: -; v_call: TRBV7-2; j_call: TRBJ1-1; clone_size: -; cdr3_nt: TGTGCCAGCAGCCGACAGTTCATGAACACTGAAGCTTTCTTT; cdr3_aa: CASSRQFMNTEAFF
d_call: TRBD1; v_call: TRBV11-2; j_call: TRBJ2-1; clone_size: -; cdr3_nt: TGTGCCAGCAGCTTAATGGGGACAGCAAATGAGCAGTTCTTC; cdr3_aa: CASSLMGTANEQFF
d_call: TRBD1; v_call: TRBV11-2; j_call: TRBJ1-4; clone_size: -; cdr3_nt: TGTGCCAGCAGCCCTAGACAGGGAAGAAATGAAAAACTGTTTTTT; cdr3_aa: CASSPRQGRNEKLFF
d_call: TRBD1; v_call: TRBV19; j_call: TRBJ2-1; clone_size: -; cdr3_nt: TGTGCCAGTAGTATAGATACAGGGGACAATGAGCAGTTCTTC; cdr3_aa: CASSIDTGDNEQFF
d_call: TRBD1; v_call: TRBV9; j_call: TRBJ2-1; clone_size: -; cdr3_nt: TGTGCCAGCAGCCCGGGGACAGGGAGATCAGATGAGCAGTTCTTC; cdr3_aa: CASSPGTGRSDEQFF
d_call: TRBD2; v_call: TRBV29-1; j_call: TRBJ2-1; clone_size: -; cdr3_nt: TGCAGCGTGGCGGGGGGCCAGGGTGGTACTGAGCAGTTCTTC; cdr3_aa: CSVAGGQGGTEQFF
d_call: TRBD1; v_call: TRBV27; j_call: TRBJ1-2; clone_size: -; cdr3_nt: TGTGCCAGCACTCCCCTCGACAGGGTAAACTATGGCTACACCTTC; cdr3_aa: CASTPLDRVNYGYTF
d_call: -; v_call: TRBV27; j_call: TRBJ1-2; clone_size: -; cdr3_nt: TGTGCCAGCAGTCCAGGGCCAAGTCGAGAGGGCTACACCTTC; cdr3_aa: CASSPGPSREGYTF
d_call: -; v_call: TRBV5-1; j_call: TRBJ1-2; clone_size: -; cdr3_nt: TGCGCCAGCCGCCCTACAGGGCTGAACTATGGCTACACCTTC; cdr3_aa: CASRPTGLNYGYTF
d_call: -; v_call: TRBV6-6; j_call: TRBJ2-3; clone_size: -; cdr3_nt: TGTGCCAGCAGTTCGAGGGGGGTCCCAGATACGCAGTATTTT; cdr3_aa: CASSSRGVPDTQYF
d_call: -; v_call: TRBV5-4; j_call: TRBJ1-2; clone_size: -; cdr3_nt: TGTGCCAGCAGCCCTGGGGTAGGTGACAGCACCTTCTATGGCTACACCTTC; cdr3_aa: CASSPGVGDSTFYGYTF
d_call: TRBD2; v_call: TRBV11-2; j_call: TRBJ2-7; clone_size: few; cdr3_nt: TGTGCCAGCAGCTTAGTGGCGGGAGCATACGACGAGCAGTACTTC; cdr3_aa: CASSLVAGAYDEQYF
d_call: TRBD2; v_call: TRBV11-3; j_call: TRBJ2-3; clone_size: once; cdr3_nt: TGTGCCAGCAGCTTAGATCCTGGCGGGAGGTACGGCACAGATACGCAGTATTTT; cdr3_aa: CASSLDPGGRYGTDTQYF
d_call: TRBD1; v_call: TRBV19; j_call: TRBJ1-2; clone_size: -; cdr3_nt: TGTGCCAGTAGTTCGACAGGGGGGAACTATGGCTACACCTTC; cdr3_aa: CASSSTGGNYGYTF
d_call: TRBD2; v_call: TRBV4-2; j_call: TRBJ2-1; clone_size: medium-sized; cdr3_nt: TGTGCCAGCAGCCAAGATCCTAGCGGGGGGTACAATGAGCAGTTCTTC; cdr3_aa: CASSQDPSGGYNEQFF
d_call: -; v_call: TRBV11-2; j_call: TRBJ2-7; clone_size: few; cdr3_nt: TGTGCCAGCAGCCAACTCCACTACGAGCAGTACTTC; cdr3_aa: CASSQLHYEQYF